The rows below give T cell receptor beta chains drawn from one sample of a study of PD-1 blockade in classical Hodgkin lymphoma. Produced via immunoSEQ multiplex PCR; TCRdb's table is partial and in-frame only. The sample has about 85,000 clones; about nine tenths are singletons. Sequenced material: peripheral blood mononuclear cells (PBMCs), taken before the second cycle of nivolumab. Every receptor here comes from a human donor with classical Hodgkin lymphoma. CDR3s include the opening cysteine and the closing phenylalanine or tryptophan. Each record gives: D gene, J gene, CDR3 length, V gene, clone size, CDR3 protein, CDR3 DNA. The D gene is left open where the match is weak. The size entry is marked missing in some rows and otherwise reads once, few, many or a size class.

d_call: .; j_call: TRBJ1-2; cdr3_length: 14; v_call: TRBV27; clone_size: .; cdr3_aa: CASRPMSGFGGYTF; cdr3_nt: TGTGCCAGCAGGCCCATGTCAGGGTTCGGTGGCTACACCTTC
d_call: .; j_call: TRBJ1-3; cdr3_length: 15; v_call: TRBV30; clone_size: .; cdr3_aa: CAWSRAGLAGNTIYF; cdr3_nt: TGTGCCTGGAGTCGGGCGGGGTTGGCTGGAAACACCATATATTTT
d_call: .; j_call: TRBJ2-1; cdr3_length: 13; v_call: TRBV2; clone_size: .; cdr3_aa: CASRHGLDNEQFF; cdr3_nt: TGTGCCAGCAGGCACGGGCTGGACAATGAGCAGTTCTTC
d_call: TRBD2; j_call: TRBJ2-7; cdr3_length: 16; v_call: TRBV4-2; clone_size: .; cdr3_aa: CASSQERNSGGYEQYF; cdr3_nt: TGTGCCAGCAGCCAAGAAAGGAACAGCGGGGGCTACGAGCAGTACTTC
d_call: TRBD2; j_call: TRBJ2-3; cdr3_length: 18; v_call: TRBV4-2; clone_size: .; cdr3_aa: CASSSRSSGSRGQDTQYF; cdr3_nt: TGTGCCAGCAGTTCGAGGTCTAGCGGGAGTAGGGGCCAAGATACGCAGTATTTT
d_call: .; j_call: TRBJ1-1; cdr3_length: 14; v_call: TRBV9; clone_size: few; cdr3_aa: CASSPRSLNTEAFF; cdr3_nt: TGTGCCAGCAGCCCTCGTAGTCTGAACACTGAAGCTTTCTTT
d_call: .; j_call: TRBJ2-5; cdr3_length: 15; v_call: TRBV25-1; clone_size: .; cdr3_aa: CASSELAGGGETQYF; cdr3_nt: TGTGCCAGCAGTGAATTGGCGGGTGGAGGGGAGACCCAGTACTTC
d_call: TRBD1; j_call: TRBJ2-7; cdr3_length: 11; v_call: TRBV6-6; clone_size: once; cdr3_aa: CASRRQGAQYF; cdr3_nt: TGTGCCAGCAGGCGACAGGGCGCGCAGTACTTC
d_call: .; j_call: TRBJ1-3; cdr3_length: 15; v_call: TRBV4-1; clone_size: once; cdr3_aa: CASSQSQTSGNTIYF; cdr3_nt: TGCGCCAGCAGCCAATCGCAAACCTCTGGAAACACCATATATTTT
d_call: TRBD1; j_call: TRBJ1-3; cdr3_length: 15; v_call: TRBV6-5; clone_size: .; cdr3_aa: CASSLQGIAGNTIYF; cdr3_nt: TGTGCCAGCAGTCTACAGGGGATCGCTGGAAACACCATATATTTT
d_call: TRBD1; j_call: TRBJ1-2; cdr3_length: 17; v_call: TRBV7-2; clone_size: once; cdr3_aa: CASSLGLGQGSFYGYTF; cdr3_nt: TGTGCCAGCAGCTTAGGCCTGGGACAGGGATCCTTCTATGGCTACACCTTC
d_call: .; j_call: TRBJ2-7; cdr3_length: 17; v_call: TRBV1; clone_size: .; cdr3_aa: CTSSQDVLGRELYEQYF; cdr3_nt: TGCACCAGCAGCCAAGATGTCTTAGGTCGGGAACTCTACGAGCAGTACTTC
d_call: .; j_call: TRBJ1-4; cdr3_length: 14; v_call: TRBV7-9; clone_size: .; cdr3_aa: CASSLAFSNEKLFF; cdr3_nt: TGTGCCAGCAGCTTAGCCTTTTCAAATGAAAAACTGTTTTTT
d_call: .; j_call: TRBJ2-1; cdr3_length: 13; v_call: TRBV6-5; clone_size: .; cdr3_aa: CASSGDSYNEQFF; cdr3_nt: TGTGCCAGCTCCGGCGACTCCTACAATGAGCAGTTCTTC
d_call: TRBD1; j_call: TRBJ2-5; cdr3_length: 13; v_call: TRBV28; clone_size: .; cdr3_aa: CASSPQGAETQYF; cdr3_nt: TGTGCCAGCAGTCCACAGGGGGCTGAGACCCAGTACTTC
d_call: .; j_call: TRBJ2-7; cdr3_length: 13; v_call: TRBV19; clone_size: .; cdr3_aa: CASTSSGFYEQYF; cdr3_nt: TGTGCCAGTACCTCATCGGGGTTCTACGAGCAGTACTTC
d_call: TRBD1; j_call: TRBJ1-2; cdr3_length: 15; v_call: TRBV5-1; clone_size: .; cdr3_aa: CASSPSGTGAYGYTF; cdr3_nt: TGCGCCAGCAGCCCTTCTGGGACAGGGGCCTATGGCTACACCTTC
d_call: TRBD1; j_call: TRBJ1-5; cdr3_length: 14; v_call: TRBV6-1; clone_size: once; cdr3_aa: CASRDRGVNQPQHF; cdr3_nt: TGTGCCAGCCGGGACAGGGGAGTCAATCAGCCCCAGCATTTT
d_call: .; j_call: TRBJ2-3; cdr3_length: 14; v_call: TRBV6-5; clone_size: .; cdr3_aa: CASSYAVATDTQYF; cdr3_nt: TGTGCCAGCAGTTACGCAGTAGCTACAGATACGCAGTATTTT
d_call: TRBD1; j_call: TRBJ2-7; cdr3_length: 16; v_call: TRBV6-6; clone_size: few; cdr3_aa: CASSYSTGGLTYEQYF; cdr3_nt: TGTGCCAGCAGTTACTCGACAGGGGGATTGACCTACGAGCAGTACTTC
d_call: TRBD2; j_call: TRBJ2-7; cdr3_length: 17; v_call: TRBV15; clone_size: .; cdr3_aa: CATSRGGLADTDYEQYF; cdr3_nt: TGTGCCACCAGCAGAGGGGGACTAGCGGATACAGACTACGAGCAGTACTTC
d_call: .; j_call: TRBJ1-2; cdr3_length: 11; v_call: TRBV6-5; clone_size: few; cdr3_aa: CASRSQGSYTF; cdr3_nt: TGTGCCAGCAGGTCCCAGGGGAGCTACACCTTC
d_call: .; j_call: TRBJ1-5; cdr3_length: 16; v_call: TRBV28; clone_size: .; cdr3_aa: CASSTPSGVWNQPQHF; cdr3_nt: TGTGCCAGCAGTACACCATCGGGAGTCTGGAATCAGCCCCAGCATTTT
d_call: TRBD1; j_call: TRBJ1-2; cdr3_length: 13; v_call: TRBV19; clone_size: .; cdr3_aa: CASARVSGTVPLF; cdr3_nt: TGTGCCAGCGCTCGGGTCTCCGGGACAGTCCCCCTCTTC
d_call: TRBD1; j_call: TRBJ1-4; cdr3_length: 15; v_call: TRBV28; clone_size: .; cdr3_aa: CASSLRTGGGEKLFF; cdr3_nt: TGTGCCAGCAGTTTACGGACAGGGGGCGGTGAAAAACTGTTTTTT
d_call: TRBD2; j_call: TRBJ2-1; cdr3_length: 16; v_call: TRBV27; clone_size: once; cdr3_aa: CASSLGLAGGNNEQFF; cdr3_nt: TGTGCCAGCAGTTTAGGACTAGCGGGGGGAAACAATGAGCAGTTCTTC
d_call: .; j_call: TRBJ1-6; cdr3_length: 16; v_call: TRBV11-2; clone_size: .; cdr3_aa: CASSRSRAVDNSPLHF; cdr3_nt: TGTGCCAGCAGCCGCTCTCGGGCAGTGGATAATTCACCCCTCCACTTT